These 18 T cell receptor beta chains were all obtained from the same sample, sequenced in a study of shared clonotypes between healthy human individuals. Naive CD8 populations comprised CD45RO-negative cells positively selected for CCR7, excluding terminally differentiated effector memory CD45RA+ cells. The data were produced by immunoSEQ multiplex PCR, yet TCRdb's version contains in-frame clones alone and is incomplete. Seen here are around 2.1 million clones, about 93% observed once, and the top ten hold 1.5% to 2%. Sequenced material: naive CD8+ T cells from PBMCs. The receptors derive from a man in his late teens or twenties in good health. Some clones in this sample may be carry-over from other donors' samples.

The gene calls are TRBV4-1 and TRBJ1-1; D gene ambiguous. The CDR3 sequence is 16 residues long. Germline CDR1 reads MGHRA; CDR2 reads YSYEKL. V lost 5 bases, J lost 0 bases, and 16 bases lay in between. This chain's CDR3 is CASSGKGPVLNTEAFF. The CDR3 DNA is TGCGCCAGCAGCGGTAAGGGCCCGGTCCTGAACACTGAAGCTTTCTTT.

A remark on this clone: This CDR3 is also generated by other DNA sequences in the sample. The CDR3 loop is CASSVTSGSSYEQYF. In DNA, the CDR3 is TGTGCCAGCAGTGTGACTAGCGGGAGTTCCTACGAGCAGTACTTC. The chain couples TRBV27 to TRBJ2-7, with 12 bases matching TRBD2. The CDR3 has 15 amino acids. The V segment lost 5 bases and the J segment 1 base; nucleotides outside the gene matches: 3. CDR1 and CDR2 from the germline V gene are MNHEY and SMNVEV (reference sequence).

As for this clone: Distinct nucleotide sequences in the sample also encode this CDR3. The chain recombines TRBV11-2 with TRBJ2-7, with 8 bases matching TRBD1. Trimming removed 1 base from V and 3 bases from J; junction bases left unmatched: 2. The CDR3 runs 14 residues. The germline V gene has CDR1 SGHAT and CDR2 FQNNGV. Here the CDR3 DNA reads TGTGCCAGCAGCTTAGGGACAGGGAGCTACGAGCAGTACTTC. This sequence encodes CASSLGTGSYEQYF. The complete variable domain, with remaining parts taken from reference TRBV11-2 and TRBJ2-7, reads EAGVAQSPRYKIIEKRQSVAFWCNPISGHATLYWYQQILGQGPKLLIQFQNNGVVDDSQLPKDRFSAERLKGVDSTLKIQPAKLEDSAVYLCASSLGTGSYEQYFGPGTRLTVT.

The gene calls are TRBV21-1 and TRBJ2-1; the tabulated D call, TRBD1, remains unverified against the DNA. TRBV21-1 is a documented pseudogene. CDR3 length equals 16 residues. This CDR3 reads CASSTRRKSFCNEQFF. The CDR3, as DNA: TGTGCCAGCAGCACCCGCAGGAAGAGTTTCTGCAATGAGCAGTTCTTC.

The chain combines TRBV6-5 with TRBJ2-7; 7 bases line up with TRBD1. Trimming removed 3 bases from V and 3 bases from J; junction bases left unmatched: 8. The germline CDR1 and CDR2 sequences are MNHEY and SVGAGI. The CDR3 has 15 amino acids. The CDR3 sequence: CASSYRGPGYYEQYF. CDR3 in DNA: TGTGCCAGCAGTTATAGGGGGCCAGGTTACTACGAGCAGTACTTC.

The DNA of the CDR3 is TGTGCCAGCAGCTTTCTTTACAGTTCCTACGAGCAGTACTTC. Translating it yields CASSFLYSSYEQYF. The V gene is TRBV5-8, the J gene TRBJ2-7, with unresolved D. The CDR3 sequence is 14 residues long. The germline V and J ends were trimmed by 2 bases and 1 base, with 10 bases remaining between them. The germline gives CDR1 SGHTS, CDR2 YDEGEE.

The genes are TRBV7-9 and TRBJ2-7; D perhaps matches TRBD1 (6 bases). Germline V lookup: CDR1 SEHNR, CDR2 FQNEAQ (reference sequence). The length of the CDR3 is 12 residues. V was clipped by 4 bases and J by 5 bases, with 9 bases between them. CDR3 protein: CASSYRENEQYF. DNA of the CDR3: TGTGCCAGCAGCTACAGGGAAAACGAGCAGTACTTC.

The CDR3 loop is CASSREPGLAPVDYEQYF. The CDR3 DNA reads as TGTGCCAGCAGTCGCGAACCGGGACTAGCGCCGGTAGACTACGAGCAGTACTTC. The chain uses TRBV4-2 and TRBJ2-7; 10 nucleotides line up with TRBD2. V lost 6 bases to trimming and J lost 3 bases; unmatched junction nucleotides: 17. In germline, CDR1 is LGHNA, CDR2 YNFKEQ. The CDR3 runs 18 residues.

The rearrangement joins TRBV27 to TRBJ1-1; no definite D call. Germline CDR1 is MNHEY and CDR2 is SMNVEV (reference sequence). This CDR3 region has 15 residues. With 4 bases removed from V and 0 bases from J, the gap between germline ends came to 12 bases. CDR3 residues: CASSYGLGMNTEAFF. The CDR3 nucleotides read TGTGCCAGCAGTTACGGCTTGGGGATGAACACTGAAGCTTTCTTT.

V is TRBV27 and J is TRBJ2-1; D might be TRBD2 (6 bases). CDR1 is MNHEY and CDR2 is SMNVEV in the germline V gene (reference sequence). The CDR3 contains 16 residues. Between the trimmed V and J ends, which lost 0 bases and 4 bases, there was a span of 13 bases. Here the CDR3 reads CASSLSPRLVYNEQFF. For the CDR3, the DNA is TGTGCCAGCAGTTTATCGCCCAGACTAGTATACAATGAGCAGTTCTTC.

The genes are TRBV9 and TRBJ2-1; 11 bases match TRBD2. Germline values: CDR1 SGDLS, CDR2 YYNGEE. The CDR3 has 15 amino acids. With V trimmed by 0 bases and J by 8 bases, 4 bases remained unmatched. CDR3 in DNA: TGTGCCAGCAGCGTAGGGGGTAGCGGGAGGGATGAGCAGTTCTTC. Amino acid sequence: CASSVGGSGRDEQFF.

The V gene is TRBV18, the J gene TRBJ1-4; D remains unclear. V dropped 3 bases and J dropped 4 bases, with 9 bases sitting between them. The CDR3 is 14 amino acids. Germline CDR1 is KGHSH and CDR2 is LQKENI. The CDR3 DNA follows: TGTGCCAGCTCACCGACGAGGCTTAATGAAAAACTGTTTTTT. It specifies CASSPTRLNEKLFF.

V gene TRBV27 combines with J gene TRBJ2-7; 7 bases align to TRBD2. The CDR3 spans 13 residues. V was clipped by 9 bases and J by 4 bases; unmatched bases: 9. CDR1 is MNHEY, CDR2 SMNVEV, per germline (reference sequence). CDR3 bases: TGTGCCAGTGCAAGCCTGGGGGGGTACGAGCAGTACTTC. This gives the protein CASASLGGYEQYF.

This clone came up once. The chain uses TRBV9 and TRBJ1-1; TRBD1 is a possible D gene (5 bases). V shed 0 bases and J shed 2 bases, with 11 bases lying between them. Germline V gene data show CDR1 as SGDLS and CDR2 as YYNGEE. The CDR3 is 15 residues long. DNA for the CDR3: TGTGCCAGCAGCGTAGAGCAGGGAGCCAACACTGAAGCTTTCTTT. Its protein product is CASSVEQGANTEAFF.

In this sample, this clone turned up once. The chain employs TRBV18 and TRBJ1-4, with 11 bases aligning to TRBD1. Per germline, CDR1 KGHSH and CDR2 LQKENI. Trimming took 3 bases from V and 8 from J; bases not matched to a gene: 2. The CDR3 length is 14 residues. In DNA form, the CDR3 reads TGTGCCAGCTCACCGGACAGGGGGCACGAAAAACTGTTTTTT. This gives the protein CASSPDRGHEKLFF. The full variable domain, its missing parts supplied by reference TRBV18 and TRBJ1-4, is NAGVMQNPRHLVRRRGQEARLRCSPMKGHSHVYWYRQLPEEGLKFMVYLQKENIIDESGMPKERFSAEFPKEGPSILRIQQVVRGDSAAYFCASSPDRGHEKLFFGSGTQLSVL.

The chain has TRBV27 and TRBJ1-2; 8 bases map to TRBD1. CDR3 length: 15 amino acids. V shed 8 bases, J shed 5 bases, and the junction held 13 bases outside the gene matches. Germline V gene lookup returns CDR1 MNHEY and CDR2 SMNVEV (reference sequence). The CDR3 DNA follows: TGTGCCAGCCGGACGGGGACAGGATATTCGTATGGCTACACCTTC. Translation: CASRTGTGYSYGYTF.

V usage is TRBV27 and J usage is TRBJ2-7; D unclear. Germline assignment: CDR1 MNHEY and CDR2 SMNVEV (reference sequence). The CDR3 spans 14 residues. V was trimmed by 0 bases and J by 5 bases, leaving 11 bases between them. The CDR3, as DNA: TGTGCCAGCAGTTTATCCCTGGGTAAGGACGAGCAGTACTTC. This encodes CASSLSLGKDEQYF.

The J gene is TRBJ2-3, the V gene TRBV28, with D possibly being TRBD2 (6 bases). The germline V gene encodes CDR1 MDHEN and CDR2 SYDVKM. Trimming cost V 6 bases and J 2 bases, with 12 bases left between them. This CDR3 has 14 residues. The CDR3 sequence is CASRAGTFTDTQYF. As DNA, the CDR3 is TGTGCCAGCAGAGCCGGGACTTTCACAGATACGCAGTATTTT.